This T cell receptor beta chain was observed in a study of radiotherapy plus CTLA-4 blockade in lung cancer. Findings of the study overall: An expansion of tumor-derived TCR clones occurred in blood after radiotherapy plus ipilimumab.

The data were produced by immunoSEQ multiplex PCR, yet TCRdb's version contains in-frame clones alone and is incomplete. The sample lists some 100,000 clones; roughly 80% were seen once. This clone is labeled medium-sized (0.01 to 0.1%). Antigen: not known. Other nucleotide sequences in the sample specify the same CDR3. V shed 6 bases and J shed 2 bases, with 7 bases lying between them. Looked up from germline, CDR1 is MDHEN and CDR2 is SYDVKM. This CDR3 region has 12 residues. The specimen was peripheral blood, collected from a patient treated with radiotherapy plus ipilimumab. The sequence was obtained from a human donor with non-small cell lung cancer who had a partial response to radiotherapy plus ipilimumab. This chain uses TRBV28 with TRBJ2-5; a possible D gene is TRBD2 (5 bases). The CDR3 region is CASSPGQETQYF. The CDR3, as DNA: TGTGCCAGCAGCCCGGGACAAGAGACCCAGTACTTC. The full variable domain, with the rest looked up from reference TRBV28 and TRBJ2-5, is DVKVTQSSRYLVKRTGEKVFLECVQDMDHENMFWYRQDPGLGLRLIYFSYDVKMKEKGDIPEGYSVSREKKERFSLILESASTNQTSMYLCASSPGQETQYFGPGTRLLVL.